This entry lists 27 T cell receptor beta chains sequenced from one sample in a study of blood T cells in healthy people across ages (dated by TCRdb to the mid-2010s). The library was prepared using 5' RACE. The sample was run on an Illumina HiSeq 2500. A second roughly 6 to 11 cycle PCR used a sample-barcoded 5' primer and a J-beta primer mix. TCRdb cleaned the public reads at Q25 with fastp, built clones with MiXCR and kept in-frame beta chains. CDR3 protein duplicates are merged, each entry listing the most common genes and DNA. The sample table records hundreds of thousands of distinct CDR3 sequences; approximately 49% of these occur just once. The ten largest clones represent 10% to 15% of the sample. Specimen: blood. These receptors all come from a man aged 25 to 40 in good health.

This clonotype showed up many times. One end of the junction varies from germline; a read error may be responsible. This chain joins TRBV7-2 and TRBJ2-6; D call uncertain. The V gene's germline CDR1 is SGHTA and CDR2 FQGNSA. CDR3 size: 15 residues. The CDR3 reads CASSLGLSGANVLTF. CDR3 coding DNA: TGTGCCAGCAGTTTAGGTCTCTCTGGGGCCAACGTCCTGACTTTC. Filled out from reference TRBV7-2 and TRBJ2-6, the complete variable domain reads GAGVSQSPSNKVTEKGKDVELRCDPISGHTALYWYRQSLGQGLEFLIYFQGNSAPDKSGLPSDRFSAERTGGSVSTLTIQRTQQEDSAVYLCASSLGLSGANVLTFGAGSRLTVL.

The chain recombines TRBV27 with TRBJ2-7; no clear D gene. The germline V gene has CDR1 MNHEY and CDR2 SMNVEV (reference sequence). The CDR3 contains 11 residues. Trimming removed 4 bases from V and 5 bases from J, with 6 bases in between. CDR3 sequence (DNA): TGTGCCAGCAGTTCCTGGCACGAGCAGTACTTC. This translates into CASSSWHEQYF.

The chain carries TRBV28 and TRBJ2-2, with D unresolved. V was pared by 0 bases and J by 2 bases, with 7 bases between. Germline CDR1 reads MDHEN; CDR2 reads SYDVKM. The CDR3 has 15 amino acids. CDR3 in amino acids: CASSLWGSNTGELFF. Written as DNA, the CDR3 is TGTGCCAGCAGTTTATGGGGTTCCAACACCGGGGAGCTGTTTTTT.

This clonotype occurred a few times. V and J are TRBV29-1 and TRBJ2-5, with 9 nucleotides matching TRBD2. The CDR3 contains 12 residues. CDR1 is SQVTM and CDR2 is ANQGSEA in the germline V gene. V shed 7 bases, J shed 4 bases, and the junction held 4 bases outside the gene matches. The CDR3 nucleotides read TGCAGCGGCGGGGGGGCCAGAGAGACCCAGTACTTC. Translation gives CSGGGARETQYF.

This sequence joins TRBV28 and TRBJ2-7; D might be TRBD1 (6 bases). Trimming took off 5 bases at V and 2 bases at J, with 10 bases between the two ends. Germline CDR1 MDHEN, CDR2 SYDVKM. The length of the CDR3 is 13 residues. CDR3 in DNA: TGTGCCAGCAGTGGCAGGGGCCCCTACGAGCAGTACTTC. Protein: CASSGRGPYEQYF. The full variable domain, completed using reference TRBV28 and TRBJ2-7, is DVKVTQSSRYLVKRTGEKVFLECVQDMDHENMFWYRQDPGLGLRLIYFSYDVKMKEKGDIPEGYSVSREKKERFSLILESASTNQTSMYLCASSGRGPYEQYFGPGTRLTVT.

This clonotype was seen just once. V is TRBV4-2 and J is TRBJ2-4, with 9 bases fitting TRBD1. The DNA end is more similar to TRBJ2-7, so the J call may be wrong. The CDR3 extends over 15 amino acids. Per the germline V gene, CDR1 is LGHNA and CDR2 is YNFKEQ. Here the CDR3 reads CASSQTGDRDYEQYF. CDR3 in DNA: TGTGCCAGCAGCCAAACAGGGGACAGGGACTACGAGCAGTACTTC.

A note on this clonotype: A junction end diverges from the germline sequence, so it may reflect a read error. The chain links TRBV6-2 or TRBV6-3 to TRBJ1-4, with no clear D. The CDR3 extends over 13 amino acids. Germline lookup yields CDR1 MNHEY and CDR2 SVGEGT. The DNA of the CDR3 is TGTGCCGGCAGTCGCCCGAACAATGAAAAACTGTTTTTT. Translated: CAGSRPNNEKLFF.

V is TRBV6-2 or TRBV6-3 and J is TRBJ2-7; 9 bases fit TRBD2. V trimming: 6 bases; J trimming: 3 bases; junction bases outside the gene matches: 9. The CDR3 sequence is 15 residues long. Germline CDR1 MNHEY, CDR2 SVGEGT. CDR3 nucleotides: TGTGCCAGCAGAGTGGCAGCTAGCGGGAACTACGAGCAGTACTTC. Encoded protein: CASRVAASGNYEQYF.

V and J are TRBV11-2 and TRBJ2-1; D is unclear. V shed 0 bases and J shed 7 bases, with 16 bases lying between them. The CDR3 length is 16 residues. Germline V gene lookup returns CDR1 SGHAT and CDR2 FQNNGV. Here the CDR3 reads CASSLDLSTRLNEQFF. The CDR3 DNA reads as TGTGCCAGCAGCTTAGATCTAAGTACTCGTTTGAATGAGCAGTTCTTC.

The sample holds a few counts of this clonotype. This chain uses TRBV4-1 with TRBJ1-2; a possible D gene is TRBD1 (5 bases). The CDR3 runs to 14 residues. V was pared by 1 base and J by 0 bases, with 6 bases between. Germline V gene sequence: CDR1 MGHRA, CDR2 YSYEKL. The CDR3: CASSQVGANYGYTF. The CDR3, as DNA: TGCGCCAGCAGCCAAGTGGGGGCTAACTATGGCTACACCTTC.

The genes are TRBV5-1 and TRBJ2-4, with unresolved D. The DNA end lines up better with TRBJ2-7; the J call may be wrong. This CDR3 has 14 residues. The germline V gene encodes CDR1 SGHRS and CDR2 YFSETQ. The CDR3 region has the DNA TGCGCCAGCAGCGCCTATGACCGAACCTACGAGCAGTACTTC. It specifies CASSAYDRTYEQYF.

The chain recombines TRBV5-1 with TRBJ2-3; 8 bases fit TRBD2. The CDR3 extends over 21 amino acids. J lost 2 bases, V lost 4 bases, and 24 bases had no gene match. CDR1 and CDR2 from the germline V gene are SGHRS and YFSETQ. CDR3 DNA: TGCGCCAGCAGCCCAAAGGCGACTAGCGCGGCCGGGTTCGCGCTCACAGATACGCAGTATTTT. Protein product: CASSPKATSAAGFALTDTQYF.

The gene calls are TRBV20-1 and TRBJ1-5; 7 nucleotides align to TRBD1. With V trimmed by 1 base and J by 0 bases, 12 bases remained unmatched. From germline, CDR1 is DFQATT and CDR2 SNEGSKA (reference sequence). The CDR3 length is 18 residues. The CDR3 sequence is CSARAHRQGQDSNQPQHF. CDR3 coding DNA: TGCAGTGCTAGAGCCCATCGACAGGGCCAGGATAGCAATCAGCCCCAGCATTTT.

This clonotype was detected a few times. This rearrangement joins TRBV6-6 to TRBJ2-5; D might be TRBD2 (6 bases). The DNA end favors TRBJ2-7, so the J call may be wrong. CDR1 and CDR2 (germline): MNHNY, SVGAGI (reference sequence). The CDR3 is made up of 15 amino acids. CDR3 loop: CASSYGDSWTYEQYF. The CDR3 nucleotides are TGTGCCAGCAGTTACGGGGACTCCTGGACCTACGAGCAGTACTTC.

With regard to this clonotype: Since a much larger clone is just one base distant, this may be a read error. V is TRBV9 and J is TRBJ2-3; 11 positions match TRBD1. Germline CDR1 SGDLS, CDR2 YYNGEE. The CDR3 spans 15 residues. The CDR3 loop is CVSSVRDRGSDTQYF. The CDR3 DNA follows: TGTGTCAGCAGCGTCCGGGACAGGGGGTCAGATACGCAGTATTTT.

V gene TRBV25-1 combines with J gene TRBJ1-4; 10 positions match TRBD1. This CDR3 contains 17 residues. CDR1 and CDR2 from the germline V gene are MGHDK and SYGVNS. The junction had 6 bases not matched to a gene; V was cut back by 5 bases and J by 0 bases. CDR3 sequence: CASSPGQGSPTNEKLFF. The CDR3 nucleotides read TGTGCCAGCAGTCCGGGACAGGGGAGTCCAACTAATGAAAAACTGTTTTTT. The full variable domain, with the rest looked up from reference TRBV25-1 and TRBJ1-4, is EADIYQTPRYLVIGTGKKITLECSQTMGHDKMYWYQQDPGMELHLIHYSYGVNSTEKGDLSSESTVSRIRTEHFPLTLESARPSHTSQYLCASSPGQGSPTNEKLFFGSGTQLSVL.

This clonotype was seen only a few times. This sequence joins TRBV2 and TRBJ2-1; weak D call: TRBD1 (5 bases). V was cut by 8 bases and J by 1 base, with 15 bases left in between. This CDR3 is 15 amino acids long. CDR1 and CDR2 from the germline V gene are SNHLY and FYNNEI. The CDR3 nucleotides are TGTGCCAGCGGGGCTAGGGGTTCATCCTACAATGAGCAGTTCTTC. Protein: CASGARGSSYNEQFF.

As regards this clonotype: Germline is not matched at one junction end, which may reflect a read error. V and J are TRBV4-2 and TRBJ2-1; D is possibly TRBD2 (7 bases). This CDR3 is built from 14 residues. Germline-derived CDR1 and CDR2 are LGHNA and YNFKEQ. The CDR3 DNA follows: TGTGCCGGCAGCCAAGAGGGGGGGATTAATGAGCAGTTCTTC. Translation gives CAGSQEGGINEQFF.

This clonotype showed up just a few times. CDR3 loop: CASSLAWGANEKLFF. The DNA of the CDR3 is TGTGCCAGCAGCTTAGCCTGGGGGGCTAATGAAAAACTGTTTTTT. The rearrangement joins TRBV7-9 to TRBJ1-4, with a weak D call TRBD1 (5 bases). V lost 0 bases, J lost 3 bases, and 8 bases lay in between. The germline gives CDR1 SEHNR, CDR2 FQNEAQ (reference sequence). This CDR3 contains 15 residues.

The V call is TRBV6-1, the J call TRBJ2-5, with D possibly matching TRBD1 (6 bases). The J call is doubtful: the DNA matches TRBJ2-7 better. Germline CDR1 and CDR2: MNHNS and SASEGT. There are 14 residues in the CDR3. DNA for the CDR3: TGTGCCAGCGAGGCAGGGGTTCATGGCTACGAGCAGTACTTC. It is translated as CASEAGVHGYEQYF.

The CDR3 spells CASSQGGPSNQPQHF. CDR3 in DNA: TGTGCCAGCAGTCAGGGGGGCCCTAGCAATCAGCCCCAGCATTTT. The chain combines TRBV6-6 with TRBJ1-5; 7 bases agree with TRBD1. With 5 bases clipped from V and 0 bases from J, the junction kept 4 bases outside the gene matches. The CDR3 spans 15 residues. Germline values: CDR1 MNHNY, CDR2 SVGAGI (reference sequence).

This clonotype occurred a few times. V usage is TRBV2 and J usage is TRBJ2-7, with 8 bases identical to TRBD1. The CDR3 has 13 amino acids. With 5 bases clipped from V and 5 bases from J, the junction kept 5 bases outside the gene matches. CDR1 is SNHLY, CDR2 FYNNEI, per germline. The CDR3, as DNA: TGTGCCAGCAGTCTACAGGGGGGAAACGAGCAGTACTTC. It translates to CASSLQGGNEQYF.

The rearrangement joins TRBV7-2 to TRBJ2-1; 7 bases align to TRBD2. The CDR3 has 14 residues. CDR1 is SGHTA and CDR2 is FQGNSA in the germline V gene. Unmatched junction bases numbered 9, after V lost 5 bases and J lost 8 bases. This chain's CDR3 is CASSTGLSRDEQFF. CDR3 bases: TGTGCCAGCAGCACGGGACTATCTCGCGATGAGCAGTTCTTC.

This clonotype was found once. This chain joins TRBV6-5 and TRBJ2-2, with 7 bases that match TRBD2. The CDR3 is made up of 17 amino acids. The germline CDR1 and CDR2 sequences are MNHEY and SVGAGI. The J segment lost 3 bases and the V segment lost 0 bases, leaving 7 bases of the junction unmatched. In nucleotides, the CDR3 is TGTGCCAGCAGTTACTCGAGCGGGGTGTCGGACACCGGGGAGCTGTTTTTT. This encodes CASSYSSGVSDTGELFF.

This clonotype was seen a handful of times. The chain joins TRBV3-1 to TRBJ2-7; 9 bases are shared with TRBD2. Germline V gene sequence: CDR1 LGHDT, CDR2 YNNKEL (reference sequence). V was clipped by 8 bases and J by 3 bases; unmatched bases: 20. This CDR3 has 18 amino acids. The CDR3 here is CASGVMGTSRVGGYEQYF. Written as DNA, the CDR3 is TGTGCCAGCGGCGTGATGGGGACTAGCCGTGTCGGAGGCTACGAGCAGTACTTC.

The table lists this clonotype with a count of one. An end of the junction does not agree with germline; a read error may underlie this. The chain has TRBV7-2 and TRBJ2-3; D perhaps matches TRBD2 (6 bases). Germline V CDR1 and CDR2: SGHTA, FQGNSA. CDR3 length equals 13 residues. The CDR3 sequence is CASSVAVLDTQYF. The CDR3 region has the DNA TGTGCCAGCAGCGTAGCGGTACTAGATACGCAGTATTTT.

CDR3 sequence: CASSLSGRSLHF. The CDR3, as DNA: TGTGCCAGCAGTTTATCCGGTCGGTCCCTCCACTTT. The V gene is TRBV27, the J gene TRBJ1-6; D call uncertain. The CDR3 consists of 12 residues. Trimming cost V 0 bases and J 14 bases, with 8 bases left between them. Germline CDR1 MNHEY, CDR2 SMNVEV (reference sequence).